This T cell receptor beta chain stems from a study of PD-L1 blockade in urothelial cancer. CDR3 length equals 14 residues. The germline CDR1 and CDR2 sequences are MDHEN and SYDVKM. The V end was cut by 5 bases, the J end by 6 bases, with 14 bases between. Each patient presented with locally advanced or metastatic urothelial carcinoma. Every PCR got spiked synthetic TCR analog templates. Sequencing was performed with immunoSEQ multiplex PCR; in TCRdb, only in-frame clones are kept and a portion is missing. The sample has about 74,000 clones; approximately 80% are singletons. This chain uses TRBV28 with TRBJ2-4, with TRBD1 as a possible D gene (6 bases). The specimen was PBMCs, collected around atezolizumab (anti-PD-L1) treatment. The sequence derives from a man between 65 and 85 years old with urothelial cancer. The CDR3 DNA reads as TGTGCCAGCAGTCCGGGACACTCAGGAAACATTCAGTACTTC. This codes for CASSPGHSGNIQYF.